This entry is about one T cell receptor (beta chain). Germline V gives CDR1 SGHRS, CDR2 YFSETQ. V lost 0 bases and J lost 3, with 7 bases in between. The length of the CDR3 is 14 residues. This sample was taken from a study of T cell clones after liver transplantation. Sequencing used immunoSEQ multiplex PCR; TCRdb keeps in-frame clones, though not all of them. The sample shows about 76,000 clones, roughly 80% of them seen only once. Sample: CD4+ T cells from blood, taken at the 22-month timepoint. The clonotype comes from a human patient who received a liver transplant. The T cells may partly be graft donor cells. This chain joins TRBV5-1 and TRBJ2-4, with unresolved D. The CDR3 protein is CASSLGLVKNIQYF. The DNA of the CDR3 is TGCGCCAGCAGCTTGGGGTTGGTCAAAAACATTCAGTACTTC.